A single sample is the source of the 27 T cell receptor beta chains below, sequenced in a study of CD8 T cells in ankylosing spondylitis. Study-level findings and limits: The study identified a TCR beta motif of under 10 highly homologous variants that appeared characteristic of ankylosing spondylitis blood.

For these TCRs, the target antigens are not known. TCRdb fed the 5' RACE reads into MiXCR, producing one record per CDR3 protein. The table records around 450,000 distinct CDR3 sequences, 25% to 30% of them present only once. The specimen sequenced was blood, either unsorted or a sorted T cell fraction (not recorded which). These receptors came from a male donor with ankylosing spondylitis.

The chain combines TRBV6-1 with TRBJ1-1; the D gene is possibly TRBD1 (5 bases). This CDR3 contains 15 residues. Trimming left V 2 bases short and J 4 bases short, with 14 bases between. Germline V lookup: CDR1 MNHNS, CDR2 SASEGT. The CDR3 DNA sequence: TGTGCCAGCAGTGAAAGGGCAGGGAAGGGCACTGAAGCTTTCTTT. Its protein product is CASSERAGKGTEAFF.

The CDR3 protein is CSASWGAGDTQYF. As DNA, the CDR3 is TGCAGTGCTAGTTGGGGGGCTGGAGATACGCAGTATTTT. The chain recombines TRBV20-1 with TRBJ2-3; D might be TRBD1 or TRBD2, each matching 6 bases. Trimming shortened V by 3 bases and J by 5 bases, and 12 bases separated the two germline ends. CDR3 length equals 13 residues. Germline CDR1 and CDR2: DFQATT and SNEGSKA (reference sequence).

This clonotype has just a few counts. The gene calls are TRBV12-3 or TRBV12-4 and TRBJ1-2, with unresolved D. The ends were cut back, 6 bases at V and 0 bases at J, with 14 bases in the middle. This CDR3 is 15 amino acids long. Here the CDR3 DNA reads TGTGCCAGCAGCCTTATGGACGGCTCTAACTATGGCTACACCTTC. Translation gives CASSLMDGSNYGYTF.

The chain couples TRBV6-2 or TRBV6-3 to TRBJ1-1; D ambiguous. This CDR3 region has 15 residues. CDR1 MNHEY and CDR2 SVGEGT come from the germline V gene. Trimming took 6 bases from V and 3 from J, leaving 17 bases between them. The CDR3 region has the DNA TGTGCCAGCAGGACCCATGGGAACGGGTACACTGAAGCTTTCTTT. Translated, it gives CASRTHGNGYTEAFF.

The table lists this clonotype with a few counts. The chain recombines TRBV4-2 with TRBJ2-2, with a weak D call TRBD2 (6 bases). This CDR3 is 16 amino acids long. The V end was cut by 3 bases, the J end by 3 bases, with 14 bases between. Germline CDR1 and CDR2: LGHNA and YNFKEQ. DNA for the CDR3: TGTGCCAGCAGCCATTCCGGCAGGGAGGACACCGGGGAGCTGTTTTTT. Translating it yields CASSHSGREDTGELFF.

This clonotype was counted only a few times. The chain carries TRBV12-3 or TRBV12-4 and TRBJ2-1, with D perhaps TRBD2 (5 bases). The V gene lost 6 bases and the J gene lost 2 bases, with 14 bases spanning the gap. There are 15 residues in the CDR3. CDR3 coding DNA: TGTGCCAGCAGCCGAGGCGGGCTAGCCTACAATGAGCAGTTCTTC. This gives the protein CASSRGGLAYNEQFF.

The chain couples TRBV4-1 to TRBJ2-3; D perhaps matches TRBD1 (6 bases). Germline CDR1 and CDR2: MGHRA and YSYEKL. V lost 0 bases to trimming and J lost 6 bases, with 13 bases between them. The CDR3 loop spans 15 amino acids. CDR3 sequence: CASSQEGAGLDTQYF. The CDR3, as DNA: TGCGCCAGCAGCCAAGAGGGGGCTGGTTTGGATACGCAGTATTTT.

This clonotype was seen a handful of times. The gene calls are TRBV18 and TRBJ1-6; D gene unclear. V was pared by 0 bases and J by 9 bases, with 15 bases between. Germline V lookup: CDR1 KGHSH, CDR2 LQKENI. The CDR3 is 16 residues long. DNA for the CDR3: TGTGCCAGCTCACCACCGCGTTCTGGGGATGTTTCACCCCTCCACTTT. Translating gives CASSPPRSGDVSPLHF.

V usage is TRBV20-1 and J usage is TRBJ2-2, with TRBD2 matching over 8 bases. The length of the CDR3 is 16 residues. V lost 0 bases, J lost 5 bases, and 8 bases stayed unmatched. Per germline, CDR1 DFQATT and CDR2 SNEGSKA (reference sequence). Here the CDR3 reads CSARDFRAGDTGELFF. CDR3 DNA sequence: TGCAGTGCTAGAGATTTCCGAGCGGGAGATACCGGGGAGCTGTTTTTT.

V gene TRBV3-1 combines with J gene TRBJ2-1; 10 positions match TRBD2. CDR1 LGHDT and CDR2 YNNKEL come from the germline V gene (reference sequence). The CDR3 runs to 15 residues. V was pared by 4 bases and J by 6 bases, with 6 bases of the junction left unmatched. The chain's CDR3 is CASSLTGTSVNEQFF. The CDR3 nucleotides are TGTGCCAGCAGCCTTACCGGGACTAGCGTCAATGAGCAGTTCTTC.

This clonotype was found a few times. The J gene is TRBJ2-3, the V gene TRBV24-1, with D perhaps being TRBD1 or TRBD2 (5 bases each). The CDR3 covers 17 residues. Between the trimmed V and J ends, which lost 5 bases and 2 bases, there was a span of 19 bases. Germline assignment: CDR1 KGHDR and CDR2 SFDVKD. The CDR3 DNA sequence: TGTGCCACCAGTGGTGAGGGGCAGGAAGGTTACACAGATACGCAGTATTTT. It is translated as CATSGEGQEGYTDTQYF.

This clonotype was picked up a small number of times. The chain recombines TRBV15 with TRBJ2-5; D might be TRBD1 (6 bases). The CDR3 contains 15 residues. V was pared by 7 bases and J by 1 base, with 16 bases between. Germline-derived CDR1 and CDR2 are LNHNV and YYDKDF (reference sequence). This CDR3 reads CATKGGEVGQETQYF. The CDR3 coding sequence is TGTGCCACCAAAGGGGGAGAGGTAGGCCAAGAGACCCAGTACTTC.

The V and J genes are TRBV3-1 and TRBJ1-1; D unresolved. Trimming stripped 11 bases from V and 1 base from J, with 11 bases between. CDR3 length: 12 amino acids. Germline CDR1 and CDR2: LGHDT and YNNKEL (reference sequence). The CDR3 spells CAVQAPNTEAFF. CDR3 bases: TGTGCCGTTCAGGCTCCGAACACTGAAGCTTTCTTT.

The gene calls are TRBV19 and TRBJ2-1; TRBD2 agrees at 8 bases. This CDR3 spans 14 amino acids. Germline V gives CDR1 LNHDA, CDR2 SQIVND (reference sequence). V shed 7 bases and J 7 bases; nucleotides not matched to a gene: 9. Here the CDR3 reads CASMKDPSGNEQFF. DNA of the CDR3: TGTGCCAGTATGAAAGACCCTAGCGGGAATGAGCAGTTCTTC.

This clonotype was found a few times. The V and J genes are TRBV2 and TRBJ2-7; weak D call: TRBD1 (6 bases). The germline CDR1 and CDR2 sequences are SNHLY and FYNNEI. V shed 6 bases and J shed 1 base, with 10 bases lying between them. This CDR3 region has 13 residues. The CDR3 is CASRVQGSYEQYV. CDR3 DNA: TGTGCCAGCAGAGTACAGGGTTCCTACGAGCAGTACGTC.

This clonotype was seen a handful of times. The chain uses TRBV7-9 and TRBJ1-5; 7 positions agree with TRBD1. V lost 4 bases, J lost 6 bases, and 6 bases stayed unmatched. The CDR3 sequence is 14 residues long. Looked up from germline, CDR1 is SEHNR and CDR2 is FQNEAQ (reference sequence). CDR3 sequence reads: CASSSTGLSQPQHF. The CDR3 DNA follows: TGTGCCAGCAGCTCGACAGGGTTAAGTCAGCCCCAGCATTTT. Complete variable domain (other parts from reference TRBV7-9 and TRBJ1-5): DTGVSQNPRHKITKRGQNVTFRCDPISEHNRLYWYRQTLGQGPEFLTYFQNEAQLEKSRLLSDRFSAERPKGSFSTLEIQRTEQGDSAMYLCASSSTGLSQPQHFGDGTRLSIL.

The CDR3 reads CSAYTGGGTEAFF. DNA for the CDR3: TGCAGTGCTTACACCGGGGGGGGGACTGAAGCTTTCTTT. This chain joins TRBV20-1 and TRBJ1-1; D is perhaps TRBD1 (5 bases). The V end was cut by 5 bases, the J end by 5 bases, with 15 bases between. This CDR3 comprises 13 residues. Germline values: CDR1 DFQATT, CDR2 SNEGSKA (reference sequence).

This clonotype was seen more than once but under ten times. V is TRBV20-1 and J is TRBJ2-3; a possible D gene is TRBD1 (6 bases). Germline V lookup: CDR1 DFQATT, CDR2 SNEGSKA (reference sequence). The CDR3 is 14 residues long. Trimming pared 2 bases from V and 4 bases from J, leaving 13 bases between. CDR3 amino acids: CSARHRVKSDTQYF. The CDR3 nucleotides are TGCAGTGCTAGACACAGGGTCAAGTCAGATACGCAGTATTTT.

This clonotype turned up a few times. The J gene is TRBJ2-5, the V gene TRBV18; D ambiguous. Germline assignment: CDR1 KGHSH and CDR2 LQKENI. Trimming removed 1 base at V and 0 bases at J, with 9 bases between. There are 15 residues in the CDR3. The CDR3 DNA is TGTGCCAGCTCACCACGGTGGCAGGACCAAGAGACCCAGTACTTC. Its translation is CASSPRWQDQETQYF. Supplemented by reference TRBV18 and TRBJ2-5, the full variable domain reads NAGVMQNPRHLVRRRGQEARLRCSPMKGHSHVYWYRQLPEEGLKFMVYLQKENIIDESGMPKERFSAEFPKEGPSILRIQQVVRGDSAAYFCASSPRWQDQETQYFGPGTRLLVL.

The chain uses TRBV5-1 and TRBJ2-1; 10 positions agree with TRBD2. The CDR3 is 15 amino acids. With 0 bases clipped from V and 6 bases from J, the junction kept 3 bases outside the gene matches. Germline lookup yields CDR1 SGHRS and CDR2 YFSETQ. Written as DNA, the CDR3 is TGCGCCAGCAGCTTGGGAGCGGGAGGGGGCAATGAGCAGTTCTTC. Its protein product is CASSLGAGGGNEQFF.

Here the CDR3 reads CASSLAEAYGYTF. CDR3 DNA sequence: TGTGCCAGCAGCTTGGCGGAAGCCTATGGCTACACCTTC. The chain employs TRBV5-5 and TRBJ1-2; no definite D call. Trimming pared 0 bases from V and 4 bases from J, leaving 7 bases between. CDR3 length: 13 residues. CDR1 is SGHKS and CDR2 is YYEKEE in the germline V gene (reference sequence).

The V and J genes are TRBV5-1 and TRBJ2-3; no clear D. Trimming cost V 3 bases and J 2 bases, with 7 bases left between them. The length of the CDR3 is 13 residues. Germline V lookup: CDR1 SGHRS, CDR2 YFSETQ. CDR3 protein: CASSSTATDTQYF. The CDR3 nucleotides read TGCGCCAGCAGCTCTACAGCCACAGATACGCAGTATTTT. Full variable domain (outside the CDR3, taken from reference TRBV5-1 and TRBJ2-3): KAGVTQTPRYLIKTRGQQVTLSCSPISGHRSVSWYQQTPGQGLQFLFEYFSETQRNKGNFPGRFSGRQFSNSRSEMNVSTLELGDSALYLCASSSTATDTQYFGPGTRLTVL.

The chain is built from TRBV20-1 and TRBJ1-1; 8 nucleotides match TRBD1. CDR1 DFQATT and CDR2 SNEGSKA come from the germline V gene (reference sequence). The CDR3 extends over 14 amino acids. Losses at the gene ends were 0 bases for V and 5 bases for J; bases not matched to a gene: 5. CDR3 sequence: CSARDRTGRTEAFF. CDR3 in DNA: TGCAGTGCTAGAGACCGGACAGGGCGGACTGAAGCTTTCTTT.

This clonotype was seen more than once but under ten times. This chain links TRBV6-2 or TRBV6-3 with TRBJ2-7; D may be TRBD2 (6 bases). Trimming pared 2 bases from V and 3 bases from J, leaving 11 bases between. The germline gives CDR1 MNHEY, CDR2 SVGEGT. CDR3 length: 14 residues. The CDR3 nucleotides read TGTGCCAGCAGTTACCGGGGACTCCACTACGAGCAGTACTTC. It is translated as CASSYRGLHYEQYF.

This chain links TRBV28 with TRBJ2-7; D possibly corresponds to TRBD2 (6 bases). The ends were cut back, 3 bases at V and 2 bases at J, with 8 bases in the middle. Germline values: CDR1 MDHEN, CDR2 SYDVKM. The CDR3 sequence is 13 residues long. The CDR3: CASSFSGAYEQYF. The CDR3 bases are TGTGCCAGCAGTTTTTCGGGGGCCTACGAGCAGTACTTC.

The chain combines TRBV20-1 with TRBJ1-1; no reliable D call. Trimming shortened V by 5 bases and J by 3 bases, and 16 bases separated the two germline ends. There are 14 residues in the CDR3. CDR1 and CDR2 from the germline V gene are DFQATT and SNEGSKA (reference sequence). The CDR3 nucleotides read TGCAGTGCTGTGGACCCACGGGCCGACACTGAAGCTTTCTTT. Translated: CSAVDPRADTEAFF.

This clonotype was counted only a few times. The genes are TRBV24-1 and TRBJ1-2, with TRBD1 identical over 9 bases. With V trimmed by 4 bases and J by 3 bases, 5 bases remained unmatched. The CDR3 runs 15 residues. Per germline, CDR1 KGHDR and CDR2 SFDVKD. The CDR3 loop is CATSDPGTGHYGYTF. Here the CDR3 DNA reads TGTGCCACCAGTGACCCCGGGACAGGGCACTATGGCTACACCTTC.